This T cell receptor beta chain stems from a study of blood T cell repertoires in COVID-19. Sequenced by immunoSEQ multiplex PCR; TCRdb stores in-frame clones only, minus some. The sample has approximately 220,000 clones, roughly nine tenths seen once. The CDR3 consists of 13 residues. The V gene's germline CDR1 is LGHDT and CDR2 YNNKEL (reference sequence). V lost 1 base and J 6 bases, leaving 9 bases between the germline ends. This TCR was recovered from a man in his forties or fifties with acute or convalescent COVID-19. The sequencing sample was made of peripheral blood. The chain joins TRBV3-1 (or the pseudogene TRBV3-2) to TRBJ1-2; unclear D gene. The CDR3 spells CASSQGQNHGYTF. In DNA, the CDR3 is TGTGCCAGCAGCCAAGGGCAGAACCATGGCTACACCTTC.